The 10 T cell receptor beta chains reported below all come from one sample, sequenced in a study of shared clonotypes between healthy human individuals. TCRdb's copy holds only in-frame clones and misses some; the assay was immunoSEQ multiplex PCR. The profile shows hundreds of thousands of clones, about three quarters of them singletons. The sequencing sample was made of PBMCs. The source is a woman in her thirties or forties in good health. Some clones in this sample may be carry-over from other donors' samples.

This clone appeared many times. This same CDR3 is encoded by further DNA sequences in the sample. The chain links TRBV18 to TRBJ2-5; no clear D gene. Germline V gene lookup returns CDR1 KGHSH and CDR2 LQKENI. The V gene lost 1 base and the J gene lost 5 bases, with 8 bases spanning the gap. The CDR3 has 13 residues. CDR3 in amino acids: CASSPQQGETQYF. Written as DNA, the CDR3 is TGTGCCAGCTCACCACAGCAAGGCGAGACCCAGTACTTC.

The V and J genes are TRBV5-5 and TRBJ1-5; tentatively, D is TRBD1 (6 bases). The CDR3 contains 13 residues. From germline, CDR1 is SGHKS and CDR2 YYEKEE (reference sequence). Trimming left V 1 base short and J 4 bases short, with 6 bases between. In DNA, the CDR3 is TGTGCCAGCAGCTTGACAGGGAATCAGCCCCAGCATTTT. This translates into CASSLTGNQPQHF.

The chain combines TRBV27 with TRBJ2-2, with D perhaps TRBD2 (5 bases). Germline CDR1 and CDR2: MNHEY and SMNVEV (reference sequence). V lost 8 bases, J lost 5 bases, and 18 bases lay in between. The CDR3 is made up of 15 amino acids. The chain's CDR3 is CASRGRGSRTGELFF. Here the CDR3 DNA reads TGTGCCAGCCGGGGTCGAGGGTCACGGACCGGGGAGCTGTTTTTT.

This clone came up a few times. The V call is TRBV4-1, the J call TRBJ2-7, with 7 positions matching TRBD2. This CDR3 is 15 amino acids long. Trimming cost V 0 bases and J 6 bases; bases outside gene matches: 8. The germline CDR1 and CDR2 sequences are MGHRA and YSYEKL. For the CDR3, the DNA is TGCGCCAGCAGCCAAGATCCAAGGGGAGGGCCCGAGCAGTACTTC. It translates to CASSQDPRGGPEQYF.

The chain is built from TRBV9 and TRBJ2-5; D unresolved. V was cut by 7 bases and J by 3 bases, with 4 bases left in between. In germline, CDR1 is SGDLS, CDR2 YYNGEE. The length of the CDR3 is 10 residues. The CDR3 coding sequence is TGTGCCAGCGGAGAAGAGACCCAGTACTTC. Residues: CASGEETQYF.

The count of this clone is one. This probably arose from a read error, given a far larger clone one base away. The rearrangement uses TRBV6-4 and TRBJ2-6, with a possible D match to TRBD1 (5 bases). V shed 5 bases and J shed 0 bases, with 8 bases lying between them. CDR1 is MRHNA and CDR2 is SNTAGT in the germline V gene. This CDR3 has 15 residues. This CDR3 is CASSNDSSGANVLTF. For the CDR3, the DNA is TGTGCCAGCAGTAACGACAGCTCTGGGGCCAACGTCCTGACTTTC.

This chain connects TRBV28 to TRBJ1-4; no definite D call. Looked up from germline, CDR1 is MDHEN and CDR2 is SYDVKM. V gave up 3 bases and J gave up 0 bases, with 17 bases separating them. The CDR3 consists of 18 residues. CDR3 in DNA: TGTGCCAGCAGTTTTAATTCAGGCAAACTTGCAACTAATGAAAAACTGTTTTTT. Its protein product is CASSFNSGKLATNEKLFF. The full variable domain, in which reference TRBV28 and TRBJ1-4 provide the parts outside the CDR3, is DVKVTQSSRYLVKRTGEKVFLECVQDMDHENMFWYRQDPGLGLRLIYFSYDVKMKEKGDIPEGYSVSREKKERFSLILESASTNQTSMYLCASSFNSGKLATNEKLFFGSGTQLSVL.

The chain employs TRBV29-1 and TRBJ1-5, with D uncertain. Trimming took off 6 bases at V and 0 bases at J, with 6 bases between the two ends. The CDR3 is 12 residues long. CDR1 SQVTM and CDR2 ANQGSEA come from the germline V gene. This CDR3 reads CSVIDSNQPQHF. Here the CDR3 DNA reads TGCAGCGTGATAGATAGCAATCAGCCCCAGCATTTT.

The chain carries TRBV30 and TRBJ2-1; D call uncertain. The germline V and J ends were trimmed by 0 bases and 5 bases, with 14 bases remaining between them. The CDR3 spans 15 residues. From germline, CDR1 is GTSNPN and CDR2 SVGIG (reference sequence). CDR3 residues: CAWSVGRNTNNEQFF. CDR3 sequence (DNA): TGTGCCTGGAGTGTAGGGCGGAATACCAACAATGAGCAGTTCTTC.

The V gene is TRBV30, the J gene TRBJ2-3, with TRBD2 matching 9 bases. This CDR3 has 13 amino acids. The junction had 8 bases not matched to a gene; V was cut back by 7 bases and J by 6 bases. Germline V gives CDR1 GTSNPN, CDR2 SVGIG (reference sequence). Here the CDR3 DNA reads TGTGCCTATCAGCGGGAGGTCTCGGATACGCAGTATTTT. It specifies CAYQREVSDTQYF.